These 30 T cell receptor beta chains share one sample of origin, sequenced in a study of vaccination effects on CD4 cells after COVID-19. The data were produced by immunoSEQ multiplex PCR, yet TCRdb's version contains in-frame clones alone and is incomplete. The repertoire has over 55,000 clones, around 81% of them found once; the top ten carry roughly 2.7%. Expansion of antigen-specific CD4+ T cells with viral peptide pools was carried out by the ViraFEST assay before sequencing. Following culture for ten to eleven days, CD4+ T cells were isolated. For these TCRs, the target antigens are not known. This specimen consisted of CD4+ T cells from PBMCs cultured with HCoV-229E spike peptides, obtained before COVID-19 vaccination. The receptors here all came from a human donor who received a COVID-19 vaccine.

This clone occurred a few times. The rearrangement joins TRBV7-9 to TRBJ1-2; D is perhaps TRBD1 (6 bases). Germline loops: CDR1 SEHNR, CDR2 FQNEAQ (reference sequence). Deletions cut 5 bases from V and 1 base from J, with 11 bases between. CDR3 length: 14 amino acids. CDR3 DNA sequence: TGTGCCAGCAGCCGCGACAGGTATAACTATGGCTACACCTTC. Protein: CASSRDRYNYGYTF.

The V gene is TRBV18, the J gene TRBJ1-2; D is perhaps TRBD1 (6 bases). The CDR3 loop spans 17 amino acids. CDR1 and CDR2 (germline): KGHSH, LQKENI. The V end was cut by 6 bases, the J end by 1 base, with 21 bases between. CDR3 residues: CASSLTAKGDFNYGYTF. The CDR3, as DNA: TGTGCCAGCTCGTTGACAGCGAAGGGGGACTTTAACTATGGCTACACCTTC.

The V gene is TRBV2, the J gene TRBJ1-5, with 10 bases that match TRBD1. Unmatched junction bases numbered 14, after V lost 10 bases and J lost 5 bases. Germline V lookup: CDR1 SNHLY, CDR2 FYNNEI. The CDR3 loop spans 16 amino acids. CDR3 bases: TGTGCCACTCGGGGGACAGGGGACGCAAGGTATCAGCCCCAGCATTTT. This translates into CATRGTGDARYQPQHF.

The chain has TRBV18 and TRBJ1-5, with D possibly matching TRBD1 (5 bases). Trimming cost V 2 bases and J 7 bases, with 9 bases left between them. Germline-derived CDR1 and CDR2 are KGHSH and LQKENI. The CDR3 covers 13 residues. CDR3 nucleotides: TGTGCCAGCTCACCAAACGGGGGGCAGCCCCAGCATTTT. The encoded protein is CASSPNGGQPQHF.

This clone was recorded only once. The chain is built from TRBV6-1 and TRBJ2-5, with 8 bases fitting TRBD1. This CDR3 is 15 amino acids long. J lost 2 bases, V lost 2 bases, and 4 bases had no gene match. Germline loops: CDR1 MNHNS, CDR2 SASEGT. The CDR3 is CASSENRGYQETQYF. The CDR3 coding sequence is TGTGCCAGCAGTGAAAACAGGGGGTATCAAGAGACCCAGTACTTC.

This chain links TRBV5-1 with TRBJ2-1; 7 nucleotides match TRBD2. CDR1 and CDR2 (germline): SGHRS, YFSETQ. After removal of 4 bases from V and 9 bases from J, the junction contained 13 bases not matched to a gene. The CDR3 is 15 amino acids. The CDR3 region is CASSPPEAGGIEQFF. The CDR3 DNA reads as TGCGCCAGCAGCCCCCCTGAAGCCGGGGGGATTGAGCAGTTCTTC.

The genes are TRBV6-5 and TRBJ2-7; D is unresolved. V was cut by 6 bases and J by 4 bases, with 13 bases left in between. The germline V gene encodes CDR1 MNHEY and CDR2 SVGAGI. This CDR3 is 13 amino acids long. In DNA form, the CDR3 reads TGTGCCAGCAGGTCAACCGTAACTTACGAGCAGTACGTC. Its protein is CASRSTVTYEQYV.

In DNA, the CDR3 is TGTGCCAGCAGCTCCGAGTCCCAGATTTCTGGAAACACCATATATTTT. Translation gives CASSSESQISGNTIYF. The rearrangement uses TRBV7-3 and TRBJ1-3; D is unresolved. CDR1 is SGHTA and CDR2 is FQGTGA in the germline V gene. The CDR3 extends over 16 amino acids. V was trimmed by 4 bases and J by 1 base, leaving 14 bases between them.

The rearrangement uses TRBV7-8 and TRBJ1-1; D is perhaps TRBD1 (6 bases). Trimming stripped 10 bases from V and 4 bases from J, with 19 bases between. CDR1 and CDR2 from the germline V gene are SGHVS and FQNEAQ. This CDR3 region has 14 residues. The CDR3: CATLPAARGTEAFF. The CDR3 DNA sequence: TGTGCCACGCTCCCCGCAGCCAGGGGCACTGAAGCTTTCTTT.

The chain carries TRBV5-1 and TRBJ1-1, with a weak D call TRBD1 (5 bases). The CDR3 is 15 residues long. Trimming took off 0 bases at V and 1 base at J, with 10 bases between the two ends. Germline V lookup: CDR1 SGHRS, CDR2 YFSETQ. The CDR3 protein is CASSLEEGRNTEAFF. Here the CDR3 DNA reads TGCGCCAGCAGCTTGGAAGAGGGACGGAACACTGAAGCTTTCTTT.

The J gene is TRBJ2-1, the V gene TRBV24-1, with 10 bases fitting TRBD1. The ends lost 3 bases at V and 4 bases at J; junction bases unmatched: 2. The CDR3 totals 15 residues. Germline V lookup: CDR1 KGHDR, CDR2 SFDVKD. The CDR3 spells CATSDLDRGYNEQFF. The CDR3 DNA sequence: TGTGCCACCAGTGATCTGGACAGGGGGTACAATGAGCAGTTCTTC.

The chain uses TRBV7-2 and TRBJ2-1; no firm D call. The CDR3 spans 13 residues. V was shortened by 3 bases and J by 5 bases, with 8 bases between the two germline ends. Germline V lookup: CDR1 SGHTA, CDR2 FQGNSA. In DNA form, the CDR3 reads TGTGCCAGCAGCTTGGCTGTTAACAATGAGCAGTTCTTC. Translation: CASSLAVNNEQFF.

V usage is TRBV19 and J usage is TRBJ1-5, with a tentative D call TRBD1 (6 bases). This CDR3 is built from 18 residues. Germline assignment: CDR1 LNHDA and CDR2 SQIVND (reference sequence). V was clipped by 1 base and J by 0 bases, with 16 bases between them. The CDR3 sequence: CASSIAPGTSNSNQPQHF. Written as DNA, the CDR3 is TGTGCCAGTAGTATAGCCCCCGGGACAAGTAATAGCAATCAGCCCCAGCATTTT.

The chain joins TRBV6-5 to TRBJ2-2; tentative D call: TRBD1 (7 bases). The CDR3 is 14 residues long. CDR1 is MNHEY and CDR2 is SVGAGI in the germline V gene. Trimming left V 6 bases short and J 7 bases short, with 15 bases between. The DNA of the CDR3 is TGTGCCAGCAGCTTGGCAGGGGGGTTCGGGGAGCTGTTTTTT. Its protein product is CASSLAGGFGELFF.

The chain combines TRBV11-2 with TRBJ2-7, with D perhaps TRBD2 (6 bases). Trimming pared 0 bases from V and 5 bases from J, leaving 14 bases between. CDR1 and CDR2 (germline): SGHAT, FQNNGV. The CDR3 is made up of 15 amino acids. Written as DNA, the CDR3 is TGTGCCAGCAGCTTAGATGGGGGGATGAGCAACGAGCAGTACGTC. This sequence encodes CASSLDGGMSNEQYV.

The chain joins TRBV7-3 to TRBJ2-3, with 10 bases fitting TRBD2. Germline CDR1 and CDR2: SGHTA and FQGTGA. The CDR3 totals 16 residues. The junction had 9 bases not matched to a gene; V was cut back by 6 bases and J by 3 bases. The chain's CDR3 is CASSFELAGLTDTQYF. CDR3 bases: TGTGCCAGCAGTTTCGAACTAGCGGGGCTGACAGATACGCAGTATTTT.

This clone was seen a single time. The chain has TRBV28 and TRBJ1-1; maybe TRBD1 (6 bases). This CDR3 is 15 amino acids long. V dropped 1 base and J dropped 5 bases, with 14 bases sitting between them. CDR1 is MDHEN and CDR2 is SYDVKM in the germline V gene. CDR3 bases: TGTGCCAGCAGTTTATTAGCAGGGAGGGGGACTGAAGCTTTCTTT. Translation: CASSLLAGRGTEAFF.

This rearrangement joins TRBV7-2 to TRBJ1-5; D is undetermined. CDR1 SGHTA and CDR2 FQGNSA come from the germline V gene. This CDR3 comprises 13 residues. The CDR3 region has the DNA TGTCCCCCCCCCAGGCCAGGAAATCAGCCCCAGCATTTT. Translation: CPPPRPGNQPQHF.

The chain employs TRBV3-1 (or the pseudogene TRBV3-2) and TRBJ2-1; no firm D call. Trimming pared 0 bases from V and 0 bases from J, leaving 12 bases between. The CDR3 totals 17 residues. Germline CDR1 and CDR2: LGHDT and YNNKEL (reference sequence). CDR3 protein: CASSQESQTSSYNEQFF. CDR3 coding DNA: TGTGCCAGCAGCCAAGAAAGTCAGACGAGCTCCTACAATGAGCAGTTCTTC.

The V call is TRBV20-1, the J call TRBJ2-7; 7 positions match TRBD2. Germline CDR1 is DFQATT and CDR2 is SNEGSKA (reference sequence). This CDR3 spans 14 amino acids. The junction had 10 bases not matched to a gene; V was cut back by 3 bases and J by 5 bases. The CDR3 nucleotides read TGCAGTGCTAGTCGGGCAGGGAGGGTAGACGAGCAGTACGTC. It specifies CSASRAGRVDEQYV.

This chain links TRBV12-5 with TRBJ1-5; 7 bases fit TRBD1. The CDR3 is 19 residues long. V shed 1 base, J shed 6 bases, and the junction held 18 bases outside the gene matches. Germline V gene sequence: CDR1 LGHNT, CDR2 FRNRAP. CDR3 sequence: CASGLAKTATGTVGQPQHF. For the CDR3, the DNA is TGTGCTAGTGGTTTGGCCAAGACCGCGACAGGGACTGTCGGTCAGCCCCAGCATTTT.

V is TRBV18 and J is TRBJ1-3; D unresolved. V was shortened by 2 bases and J by 4 bases, with 15 bases between the two germline ends. Germline V gene sequence: CDR1 KGHSH, CDR2 LQKENI. The CDR3 length is 16 residues. The CDR3 is CASSPSLAAQGNTIYF. The DNA of the CDR3 is TGTGCCAGCTCACCAAGTTTGGCGGCTCAGGGAAACACCATATATTTT. Full variable domain (missing parts from reference TRBV18 and TRBJ1-3): NAGVMQNPRHLVRRRGQEARLRCSPMKGHSHVYWYRQLPEEGLKFMVYLQKENIIDESGMPKERFSAEFPKEGPSILRIQQVVRGDSAAYFCASSPSLAAQGNTIYFGEGSWLTVV.

The gene calls are TRBV6-2 or TRBV6-3 and TRBJ2-5, with 8 bases identical to TRBD2. Germline CDR1 MNHEY, CDR2 SVGEGT. Trimming at V came to 0 bases and at J to 5 bases, leaving 8 bases not matched to a gene. The CDR3 is made up of 16 amino acids. CDR3: CASSYSSGGVSETQYF. The CDR3 DNA reads TGTGCCAGCAGTTACTCGAGCGGGGGCGTATCGGAGACCCAGTACTTC.

The chain uses TRBV5-1 and TRBJ2-5; TRBD2 agrees at 11 bases. Per germline, CDR1 SGHRS and CDR2 YFSETQ. V dropped 3 bases and J dropped 5; count of bases not matched to a gene: 9. This CDR3 region has 16 residues. The CDR3 spells CASSSLLAGGRETQYF. DNA of the CDR3: TGCGCCAGCAGCTCTCTCCTAGCGGGGGGACGGGAGACCCAGTACTTC.

CDR3 coding DNA: TGTGCCTGGAGTACTGGACCAGATACGCAGTATTTT. It yields the protein CAWSTGPDTQYF. The chain recombines TRBV30 with TRBJ2-3, with D unresolved. The CDR3 is made up of 12 amino acids. Germline values: CDR1 GTSNPN, CDR2 SVGIG (reference sequence). V was shortened by 2 bases and J by 4 bases, with 7 bases between the two germline ends.

The chain is built from TRBV10-1 and TRBJ1-2; the D gene is possibly TRBD1 (5 bases). The length of the CDR3 is 14 residues. The germline gives CDR1 WNHNN, CDR2 SYGVQD (reference sequence). V lost 0 bases, J lost 7 bases, and 12 bases lay in between. The CDR3 sequence is CASSESRGGPGYTF. CDR3 bases: TGCGCCAGCAGTGAGTCGCGGGGGGGTCCTGGCTACACCTTC.

The gene calls are TRBV5-4 and TRBJ2-1, with D perhaps TRBD2 (6 bases). Trimming took 2 bases from V and 8 from J, leaving 20 bases between them. CDR1 and CDR2 (germline): SGHNT, YYREEE (reference sequence). The CDR3 covers 16 residues. The DNA for the CDR3 is TGTGCCAGCAGCTTAGACCTCGGGACTCGCTCAGATGAGCAGTTCTTC. It yields the protein CASSLDLGTRSDEQFF.

The CDR3 sequence is CASRVPGQGVAEAFF. In DNA, the CDR3 is TGTGCCAGCAGGGTTCCGGGACAGGGAGTCGCTGAAGCTTTCTTT. The chain carries TRBV28 and TRBJ1-1; 9 bases align to TRBD1. The germline V gene has CDR1 MDHEN and CDR2 SYDVKM. J lost 6 bases, V lost 6 bases, and 11 bases had no gene match. This CDR3 contains 15 residues.

This chain joins TRBV24-1 and TRBJ2-1; D gene unclear. The CDR3 spans 15 residues. V was pared by 5 bases and J by 6 bases, with 16 bases between. Germline V gene data show CDR1 as KGHDR and CDR2 as SFDVKD. The CDR3 DNA sequence: TGTGCCACCAGTGTCCCCCTCGACGGTTCCAATGAGCAGTTCTTC. It encodes CATSVPLDGSNEQFF.

This clone was counted a few times. J is TRBJ2-3 and V is TRBV30; 12 bases are shared with TRBD2. The CDR3 spans 15 residues. V trimming: 1 base; J trimming: 4 bases; junction bases outside the gene matches: 3. CDR1 and CDR2 (germline): GTSNPN, SVGIG (reference sequence). CDR3 nucleotides: TGTGCCTGGAGTGCTAGCGGGGGGGCAGCAGATACGCAGTATTTT. Translated: CAWSASGGAADTQYF.